The sequence of this TCR beta chain was determined in a study of response to subunit inactivated influenza vaccine. This clonotype was seen only a few times. TCRdb re-called the RT-PCR reads with MiXCR, one entry per CDR3 protein. The sample includes 250,000 to 350,000 distinct CDR3 sequences, roughly 22% of them seen just once. Germline loops: CDR1 SGHVS, CDR2 FNYEAQ. Trimming cost V 5 bases and J 11 bases, with 15 bases left between them. The CDR3 totals 12 residues. The sequencing used PBMCs from blood, collected about 19 months after vaccination. The chain combines TRBV7-6 with TRBJ1-1; no clear D gene. The TCR sequence derives from a man aged 45 to 70 who received an inactivated influenza vaccine. The CDR3 nucleotides are TGTGCCAGCAGCAATAGCGCTTCGGTTGCTTTCTTT. Its translation is CASSNSASVAFF. Drawing the rest from reference TRBV7-6 and TRBJ1-1, the complete variable domain is GAGVSQSPRYKVTKRGQDVALRCDPISGHVSLYWYRQALGQGPEFLTYFNYEAQQDKSGLPNDRFSAERPEGSISTLTIQRTEQRDSAMYRCASSNSASVAFFGQGTRLTVV.